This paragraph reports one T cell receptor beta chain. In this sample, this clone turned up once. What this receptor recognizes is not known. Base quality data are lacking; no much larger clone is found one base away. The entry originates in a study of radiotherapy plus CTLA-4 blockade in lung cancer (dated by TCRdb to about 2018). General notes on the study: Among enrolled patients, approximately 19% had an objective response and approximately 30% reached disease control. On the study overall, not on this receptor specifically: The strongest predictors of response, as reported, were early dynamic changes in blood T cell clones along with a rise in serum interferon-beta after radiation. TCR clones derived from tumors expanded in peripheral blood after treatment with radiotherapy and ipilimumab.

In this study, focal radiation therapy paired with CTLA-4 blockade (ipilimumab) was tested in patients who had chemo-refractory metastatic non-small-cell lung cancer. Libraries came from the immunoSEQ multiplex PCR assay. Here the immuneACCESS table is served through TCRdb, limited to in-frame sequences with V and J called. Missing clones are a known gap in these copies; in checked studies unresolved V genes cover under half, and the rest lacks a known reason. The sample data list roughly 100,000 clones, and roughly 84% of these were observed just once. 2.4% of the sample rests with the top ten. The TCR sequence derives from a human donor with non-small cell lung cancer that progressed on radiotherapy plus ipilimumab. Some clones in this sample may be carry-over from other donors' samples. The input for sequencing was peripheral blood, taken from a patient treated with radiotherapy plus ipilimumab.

The DNA is TGTGCCAGCAGCTACAGTACAGGGGGCTTTGGCTACACCTTC. The resulting protein is CASSYSTGGFGYTF. The chain was built from TRBV7-2 and TRBJ1-2; 9 bases in the junction line up with TRBD1. Taken from the germline V gene, the CDR1 and CDR2 loops are SGHTA and FQGNSA. The germline V and J ends show losses of 4 bases and 7 bases respectively, and no gene match explains 7 bases of the junction. The CDR3 runs 14 amino acids, cysteine and phenylalanine included. Kept here is only the CDR3 DNA, which spans 42 bases and is read in frame from base 1.